This TCR beta chain came from a study of blood T cell repertoires in COVID-19. Study-wide context: Spain, Italy and the United States supplied samples that represented acute and convalescent COVID-19.

Original methodology: Reference gene primers were amplified, and this amplification served to estimate nucleated cell counts. Clones were read by immunoSEQ multiplex PCR, and TCRdb kept only the in-frame ones, dropping some. V and J calls and clone size are copied from that table; D and trimming were computed from the DNA. Of about 120,000 clones in the sample, approximately 83% are singletons; the top ten hold approximately 11%. The CDR3 loop spans 14 amino acids. The V gene's germline CDR1 is SEHNR and CDR2 FQNEAQ (reference sequence). Deletions cut 5 bases from V and 5 bases from J, with 15 bases between.

This sequence joins TRBV7-9 and TRBJ1-2; possible D gene TRBD1, 6 bases. Sequenced sample: peripheral blood. The TCR sequence derives from an elderly man with acute or convalescent COVID-19. As DNA, the CDR3 is TGTGCCAGCAGCCCCGAGGACAGTTGGTATGGCTACACCTTC. Translating gives CASSPEDSWYGYTF.